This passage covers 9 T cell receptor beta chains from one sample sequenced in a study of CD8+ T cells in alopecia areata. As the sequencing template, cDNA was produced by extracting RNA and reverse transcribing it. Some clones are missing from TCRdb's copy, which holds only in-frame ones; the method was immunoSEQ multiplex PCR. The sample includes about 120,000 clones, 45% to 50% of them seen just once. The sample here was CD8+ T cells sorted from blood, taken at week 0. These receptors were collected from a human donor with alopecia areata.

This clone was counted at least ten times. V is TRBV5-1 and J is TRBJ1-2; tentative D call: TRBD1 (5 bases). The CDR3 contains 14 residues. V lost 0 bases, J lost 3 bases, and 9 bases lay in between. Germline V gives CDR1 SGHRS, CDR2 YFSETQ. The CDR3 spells CASSLGDGYYGYTF. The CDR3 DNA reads TGCGCCAGCAGCTTGGGGGACGGATACTATGGCTACACCTTC.

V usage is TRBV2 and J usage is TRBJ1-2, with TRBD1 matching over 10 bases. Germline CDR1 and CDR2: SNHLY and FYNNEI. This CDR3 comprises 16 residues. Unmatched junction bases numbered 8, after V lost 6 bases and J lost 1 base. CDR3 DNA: TGTGCCAGCAGCCCCTCGACAGGGGGCGGTAACTATGGCTACACCTTC. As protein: CASSPSTGGGNYGYTF.

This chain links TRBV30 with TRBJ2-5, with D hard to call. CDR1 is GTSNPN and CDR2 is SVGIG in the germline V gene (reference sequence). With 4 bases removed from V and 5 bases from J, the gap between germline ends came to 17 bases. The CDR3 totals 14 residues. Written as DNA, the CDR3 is TGTGCCTGGACGCCTGAGGTTGGGTGGGAGACCCAGTACTTC. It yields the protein CAWTPEVGWETQYF.

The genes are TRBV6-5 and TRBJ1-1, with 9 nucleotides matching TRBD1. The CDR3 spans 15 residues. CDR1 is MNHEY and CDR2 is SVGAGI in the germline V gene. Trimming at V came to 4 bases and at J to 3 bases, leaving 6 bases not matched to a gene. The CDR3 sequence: CASSWGQGADTEAFF. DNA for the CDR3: TGTGCCAGCAGTTGGGGACAGGGCGCGGACACTGAAGCTTTCTTT.

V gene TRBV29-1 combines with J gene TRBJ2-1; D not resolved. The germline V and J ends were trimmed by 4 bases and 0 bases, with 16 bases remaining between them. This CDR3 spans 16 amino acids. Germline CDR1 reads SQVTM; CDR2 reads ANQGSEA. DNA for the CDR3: TGCAGCGTTGTGATGGGTGTGTTAAGCTCCTACAATGAGCAGTTCTTC. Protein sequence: CSVVMGVLSSYNEQFF.

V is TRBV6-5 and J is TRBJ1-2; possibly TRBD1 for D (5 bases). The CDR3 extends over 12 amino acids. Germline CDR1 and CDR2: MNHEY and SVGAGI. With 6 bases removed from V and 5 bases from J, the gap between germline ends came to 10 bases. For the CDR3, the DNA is TGTGCCAGCAGGATCGGGGGTTATGGCTACACCTTC. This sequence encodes CASRIGGYGYTF.

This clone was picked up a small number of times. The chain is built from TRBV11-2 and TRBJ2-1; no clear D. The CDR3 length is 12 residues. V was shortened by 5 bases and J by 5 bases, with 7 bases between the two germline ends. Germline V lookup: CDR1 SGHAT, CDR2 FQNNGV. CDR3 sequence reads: CASSPPNNEQFF. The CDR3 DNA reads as TGTGCCAGCAGCCCCCCGAACAATGAGCAGTTCTTC.

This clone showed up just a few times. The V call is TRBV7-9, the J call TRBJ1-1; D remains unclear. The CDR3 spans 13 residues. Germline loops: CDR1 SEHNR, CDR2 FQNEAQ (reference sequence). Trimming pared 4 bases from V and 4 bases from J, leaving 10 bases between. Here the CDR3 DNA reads TGTGCCAGCAGCTCTCGCGGGCCCACTGAAGCTTTCTTT. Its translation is CASSSRGPTEAFF.

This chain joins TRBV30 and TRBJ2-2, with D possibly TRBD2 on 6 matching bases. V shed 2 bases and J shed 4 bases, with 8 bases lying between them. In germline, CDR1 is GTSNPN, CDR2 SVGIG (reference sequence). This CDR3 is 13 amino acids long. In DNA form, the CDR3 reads TGTGCCTGGAGTCTGGGGGGCACCGGGGAGCTGTTTTTT. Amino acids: CAWSLGGTGELFF.